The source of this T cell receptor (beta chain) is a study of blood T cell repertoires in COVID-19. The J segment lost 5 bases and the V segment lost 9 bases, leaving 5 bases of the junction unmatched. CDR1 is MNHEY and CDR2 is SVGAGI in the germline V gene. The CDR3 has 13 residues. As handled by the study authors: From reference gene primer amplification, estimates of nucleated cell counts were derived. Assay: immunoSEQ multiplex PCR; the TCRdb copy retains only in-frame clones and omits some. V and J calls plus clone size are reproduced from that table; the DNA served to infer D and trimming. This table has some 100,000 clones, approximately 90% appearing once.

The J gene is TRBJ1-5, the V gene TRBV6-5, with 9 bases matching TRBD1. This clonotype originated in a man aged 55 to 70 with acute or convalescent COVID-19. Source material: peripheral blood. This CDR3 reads CARGQGFDQPQHF. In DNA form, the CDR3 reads TGTGCCAGAGGACAGGGGTTCGATCAGCCCCAGCATTTT.